Following are 20 T cell receptor beta chains from one sample sequenced in a study of T-cell reconstitution after alpha-beta-depleted transplantation in children. Molecular barcoding with unique molecular identifiers was used for the TCRbeta library. TCRdb passed the PCR reads through MiXCR, listing each CDR3 protein once. The repertoire includes 200,000 to 250,000 distinct CDR3 sequences, 8% to 10% of them detected once, and over 5% sits in the top ten. Specimen: PBMCs from the stem cell graft donor, collected from the stem cell graft. The receptor set was obtained from a human donor who donated a stem cell graft to a child with acute lymphoblastic leukemia.

This clonotype was seen more than once but under ten times. The chain employs TRBV11-2 and TRBJ1-4, with a possible D match to TRBD1 (6 bases). The V gene lost 2 bases and the J gene lost 6 bases, with 19 bases spanning the gap. Germline assignment: CDR1 SGHAT and CDR2 FQNNGV. CDR3 size: 17 residues. The CDR3: CASSLWGAPGQHEKLFF. As DNA, the CDR3 is TGTGCCAGCAGCTTATGGGGGGCGCCGGGACAACATGAAAAACTGTTTTTT.

This clonotype was counted many times. The genes are TRBV18 and TRBJ1-5; D remains unclear. Germline V CDR1 and CDR2: KGHSH, LQKENI. V was clipped by 3 bases and J by 3 bases, with 6 bases between them. This CDR3 comprises 13 residues. The CDR3 DNA follows: TGTGCCAGCTCACCCTGGGACAATCAGCCCCAGCATTTT. This codes for CASSPWDNQPQHF.

This clonotype was detected many times. The DNA of the CDR3 is TGTGCCAGCAGTTTGGTTAGGGGCGACCTTCAAGAGACCCAGTACTTC. Its protein is CASSLVRGDLQETQYF. The chain is built from TRBV12-3 or TRBV12-4 and TRBJ2-5; D might be TRBD1 (5 bases). The CDR3 is 16 residues long. V dropped 3 bases and J dropped 2 bases, with 16 bases sitting between them.

The table lists this clonotype with many counts. This chain links TRBV25-1 with TRBJ2-7; 9 bases are shared with TRBD1. The CDR3 spans 18 residues. J gave up 2 bases and V 4 bases, and 15 bases lay outside the gene matches. The germline CDR1 and CDR2 sequences are MGHDK and SYGVNS. Here the CDR3 reads CASSVNTGRDRVTYEQYF. CDR3 DNA sequence: TGTGCCAGCAGTGTTAATACCGGCCGGGACAGGGTAACCTACGAGCAGTACTTC.

This clonotype was counted ten times or more. This chain connects TRBV6-1 to TRBJ1-1; D unclear. The CDR3 totals 13 residues. Germline CDR1 MNHNS, CDR2 SASEGT. Trimming shortened V by 6 bases and J by 3 bases, and 11 bases separated the two germline ends. CDR3 residues: CASRTTRYTEAFF. The CDR3 coding sequence is TGTGCCAGCAGGACGACACGTTACACTGAAGCTTTCTTT.

This clonotype has just a few counts. The V call is TRBV6-1, the J call TRBJ1-6, with 10 bases lining up with TRBD1. The ends lost 6 bases at V and 6 bases at J; junction bases unmatched: 17. CDR3 size: 19 residues. CDR1 MNHNS and CDR2 SASEGT come from the germline V gene. CDR3 bases: TGTGCCAGCAGCCTAGAGGGGACAGGGGACCCAAATGCTAATTCACCCCTCCACTTT. Its translation: CASSLEGTGDPNANSPLHF.

This rearrangement joins TRBV7-2 to TRBJ1-1, with a weak D call TRBD1 (6 bases). The V gene lost 4 bases and the J gene lost 3 bases, with 15 bases spanning the gap. Germline V gene sequence: CDR1 SGHTA, CDR2 FQGNSA. This CDR3 contains 15 residues. The CDR3 DNA sequence: TGTGCCAGCAGCTCCTCACAGGGAGGGGACACTGAAGCTTTCTTT. This codes for CASSSSQGGDTEAFF.

This clonotype was observed at least ten times. V gene TRBV4-2 combines with J gene TRBJ2-2; 12 bases line up with TRBD2. The CDR3 contains 18 residues. The ends lost 0 bases at V and 4 bases at J; junction bases unmatched: 6. Germline CDR1 is LGHNA and CDR2 is YNFKEQ. This CDR3 is CASSQDGPTSGGTGELFF. The CDR3 DNA follows: TGTGCCAGCAGCCAAGATGGGCCGACTAGCGGGGGCACCGGGGAGCTGTTTTTT.

The chain recombines TRBV4-3 with TRBJ2-3, with 9 bases that match TRBD1. The CDR3 totals 16 residues. From germline, CDR1 is LGHNA and CDR2 YSLEER. The trim removed 4 bases at V and 4 bases at J, leaving 9 bases unmatched. Written as DNA, the CDR3 is TGCGCCAGCAGCCCCACCGGGACAGGGCTCCCAGATACGCAGTATTTT. This sequence encodes CASSPTGTGLPDTQYF.

In this sample, this clonotype turned up a few times. The V call is TRBV24-1, the J call TRBJ1-2; perhaps TRBD1 as D (6 bases). CDR1 and CDR2 (germline): KGHDR, SFDVKD. The CDR3 loop spans 19 amino acids. Trimming took 3 bases from V and 5 from J, leaving 27 bases between them. The CDR3 here is CATSDIPVDSKSGAYGYTF. The CDR3 DNA is TGTGCCACCAGTGATATTCCCGTGGACAGCAAGTCGGGGGCTTATGGCTACACCTTC.

This clonotype was detected a few times. J is TRBJ2-7 and V is TRBV5-1; 8 positions agree with TRBD1. V shed 7 bases and J 2 bases; nucleotides not matched to a gene: 2. This CDR3 has 12 residues. Germline CDR1 and CDR2: SGHRS and YFSETQ. The chain's CDR3 is CASGDRTYEQYF. The CDR3 coding sequence is TGCGCCAGCGGGGACAGGACCTACGAGCAGTACTTC.

This chain joins TRBV5-1 and TRBJ2-1; D is ambiguous. V was trimmed by 0 bases and J by 7 bases, leaving 11 bases between them. The CDR3 is made up of 14 amino acids. Germline-derived CDR1 and CDR2 are SGHRS and YFSETQ. The CDR3 loop is CASSLVGPGNEQFF. The CDR3 DNA reads as TGCGCCAGCAGCTTGGTAGGGCCCGGGAATGAGCAGTTCTTC.

V is TRBV20-1 and J is TRBJ1-1; 7 bases are shared with TRBD1. In germline, CDR1 is DFQATT, CDR2 SNEGSKA (reference sequence). The CDR3 runs to 16 residues. Trimming cost V 0 bases and J 1 base; bases outside gene matches: 8. Here the CDR3 reads CSARDHRGGANTEAFF. The CDR3, as DNA: TGCAGTGCTAGAGACCACAGGGGTGGGGCGAACACTGAAGCTTTCTTT.

This clonotype was recorded at least ten times. V usage is TRBV5-1 and J usage is TRBJ2-1; 10 nucleotides align to TRBD1. Germline CDR1 SGHRS, CDR2 YFSETQ. V shed 4 bases and J 0 bases; nucleotides not matched to a gene: 4. This CDR3 has 16 residues. The CDR3 DNA is TGCGCCAGCAGCCCGGGGACAGGGGTCTCCTACAATGAGCAGTTCTTC. It specifies CASSPGTGVSYNEQFF.

This clonotype was found a few times. A junction boundary mismatches the germline segment, possibly from a read error. This chain uses TRBV7-9 with TRBJ1-2, with a possible D match to TRBD1 (5 bases). The CDR3 loop spans 15 amino acids. Germline CDR1 SEHNR, CDR2 FQNEAQ (reference sequence). The CDR3: CSSSLFETGEYGYTF. The CDR3 DNA reads as TGTTCCAGCAGCTTATTTGAAACAGGAGAATATGGCTACACCTTC.

J is TRBJ1-6 and V is TRBV19; 9 bases are shared with TRBD1. The V gene's germline CDR1 is LNHDA and CDR2 SQIVND (reference sequence). Losses at the gene ends were 8 bases for V and 9 bases for J; bases not matched to a gene: 2. The CDR3 totals 12 residues. CDR3 DNA sequence: TGTGCCAGTCGGGGACAGGGTTCACCCCTCCACTTT. This sequence encodes CASRGQGSPLHF.

This clonotype turned up a few times. V gene TRBV2 combines with J gene TRBJ2-5; D unresolved. Between the trimmed V and J ends, which lost 6 bases and 4 bases, there was a span of 18 bases. Germline V lookup: CDR1 SNHLY, CDR2 FYNNEI. The CDR3 has 15 amino acids. The chain's CDR3 is CASSRLLGIGETQYF. CDR3 sequence (DNA): TGTGCCAGCAGCCGGTTATTAGGGATAGGAGAGACCCAGTACTTC.

The rearrangement joins TRBV12-5 to TRBJ1-2; D gene ambiguous. Germline CDR1 reads LGHNT; CDR2 reads FRNRAP. The CDR3 has 14 residues. V lost 2 bases to trimming and J lost 5 bases, with 12 bases between them. Here the CDR3 reads CASGLSRLGYGYTF. The CDR3 DNA reads as TGTGCTAGTGGTTTGTCAAGGCTGGGGTATGGCTACACCTTC.

Concerning this clonotype itself: Given a much more abundant clone one base away, this may be a read error. This chain joins TRBV12-3 or TRBV12-4 and TRBJ2-5; D is uncertain. This CDR3 contains 15 residues. The CDR3 nucleotides are TGTGCCAGCAGTTTAATAGATGGGATCCAAGAGACCCGGTACTTC. It is translated as CASSLIDGIQETRYF.

This clonotype was seen repeatedly, ten times or more. CDR3 sequence: CASSLAGLDTEAFF. In nucleotides, the CDR3 is TGTGCCAGCAGTTTGGCCGGATTAGATACTGAAGCTTTCTTT. The chain combines TRBV12-3 or TRBV12-4 with TRBJ1-1; D is uncertain. With 3 bases removed from V and 5 bases from J, the gap between germline ends came to 13 bases. The CDR3 is 14 residues long.